This T cell receptor beta chain was captured by sequencing in a study of shared clonotypes between healthy human individuals. Germline values: CDR1 MGHDK, CDR2 SYGVNS. The CDR3 is 14 amino acids. V shed 4 bases and J shed 4 bases, with 14 bases lying between them. Sequencing used immunoSEQ multiplex PCR; TCRdb keeps in-frame clones, though not all of them. The table shows 2 million to 2.5 million clones, with approximately 93% occurring only once. Material: naive CD4+ T cells from PBMCs. Indicated subset: CD45RA+ positively selected. V usage is TRBV25-1 and J usage is TRBJ2-7; a possible D gene is TRBD1 (5 bases). The receptor's source is a man aged 18 to 30 in good health. Some clones in this sample may be carry-over from other donors' samples. The CDR3 loop reads CASSARVNSYEQYF. The CDR3 DNA is TGTGCCAGCAGTGCCAGGGTCAACTCTTACGAGCAGTACTTC.